The 30 T cell receptor beta chains below all came from one sample that was sequenced in a study of vaccination effects on CD4 cells after COVID-19. TCRdb keeps only in-frame clones here, not all; method: immunoSEQ multiplex PCR. Among some 30,000 clones listed, about 69% were seen once. No antigen is known for these receptors. Sequencing followed a ViraFEST assay step that expanded antigen-specific CD4+ T cells with viral peptide pools. Upon completion of more than 9 days in culture, CD4+ T cells were isolated. A positive SARS-CoV-2 PCR test fell between March and December 2020. Sample: CD4+ T cells from PBMCs cultured with a peptide pool, taken before COVID-19 vaccination. The receptors originated from a human donor who had a prior SARS-CoV-2 infection.

V usage is TRBV6-2 or TRBV6-3 and J usage is TRBJ1-5, with D uncertain. The germline CDR1 and CDR2 sequences are MNHEY and SVGEGT. The CDR3 is 16 amino acids. V lost 5 bases, J lost 4 bases, and 18 bases lay in between. The CDR3 loop is CASSKSSGAQNQPQHF. DNA for the CDR3: TGTGCCAGCAGTAAAAGCTCAGGTGCCCAAAATCAGCCCCAGCATTTT.

This clone was seen a handful of times. The chain carries TRBV2 and TRBJ2-5, with D unclear. Germline-derived CDR1 and CDR2 are SNHLY and FYNNEI. V was trimmed by 9 bases and J by 7 bases, leaving 18 bases between them. The length of the CDR3 is 13 residues. CDR3 sequence reads: CASEGQENMTQYF. The CDR3 DNA reads as TGTGCCAGTGAAGGTCAGGAGAACATGACCCAGTACTTC.

This chain connects TRBV7-2 to TRBJ2-7; a weak D match, TRBD1 (6 bases). This CDR3 comprises 13 residues. Germline lookup yields CDR1 SGHTA and CDR2 FQGNSA. Trimming stripped 1 base from V and 7 bases from J, with 11 bases between. The CDR3 spells CASSLEEGVEQYF. The DNA for the CDR3 is TGTGCCAGCAGCTTAGAAGAGGGGGTGGAGCAGTACTTC.

V is TRBV4-3 and J is TRBJ2-1; D may be TRBD2 (6 bases). The CDR3 is made up of 18 amino acids. In germline, CDR1 is LGHNA, CDR2 YSLEER. V shed 0 bases and J shed 4 bases, with 19 bases lying between them. The CDR3 DNA reads as TGCGCCAGCAGCCAAGATTCCGCTGGTGGAGGGTGGTACAATGAGCAGTTCTTC. Amino acids: CASSQDSAGGGWYNEQFF.

This clone has more than one count but fewer than ten. The rearrangement links TRBV24-1 to TRBJ2-3; the D gene is possibly TRBD1 (5 bases). V was pared by 3 bases and J by 6 bases, with 15 bases between. The CDR3 contains 15 residues. CDR1 and CDR2 (germline): KGHDR, SFDVKD. The CDR3 bases are TGTGCCACCAGTGATCCCCTGGGCCCAGGGGATACGCAGTATTTT. This gives the protein CATSDPLGPGDTQYF.

This clone was counted between two and nine times. The genes are TRBV11-2 and TRBJ1-3; D is ambiguous. The germline V gene has CDR1 SGHAT and CDR2 FQNNGV. The length of the CDR3 is 14 residues. Trimming cost V 4 bases and J 1 base, with 8 bases left between them. In DNA form, the CDR3 reads TGTGCCAGCAGCTCAACCCAATCTGGAAACACCATATATTTT. The encoded protein is CASSSTQSGNTIYF.

The gene calls are TRBV3-1 (or the pseudogene TRBV3-2) and TRBJ2-7, with D unclear. V lost 4 bases and J lost 1, with 8 bases in between. This CDR3 region has 13 residues. The germline V gene encodes CDR1 LGHDT and CDR2 YNNKEL (reference sequence). CDR3 sequence: CASSLSRSYEQYF. The CDR3 DNA reads TGTGCCAGCAGCCTAAGTAGGTCCTACGAGCAGTACTTC.

This chain uses TRBV5-4 with TRBJ1-2, with D perhaps TRBD1 (6 bases). Deletions cut 1 base from V and 6 bases from J, with 10 bases between. This CDR3 region has 13 residues. Germline loops: CDR1 SGHNT, CDR2 YYREEE (reference sequence). CDR3 nucleotide sequence: TGTGCCAGCAGCTTGCAGGGGTATCATGGCTACACCTTC. Protein: CASSLQGYHGYTF.

This chain joins TRBV3-1 (or the pseudogene TRBV3-2) and TRBJ1-4; D may be TRBD1 (5 bases). This CDR3 spans 14 amino acids. With 4 bases removed from V and 10 bases from J, the gap between germline ends came to 16 bases. Germline CDR1 and CDR2: LGHDT and YNNKEL (reference sequence). In DNA, the CDR3 is TGTGCCAGCAGCCGAAGGGGTACTTTTGGAAAACTGTTTTTT. This encodes CASSRRGTFGKLFF.

V is TRBV18 and J is TRBJ2-7; unclear D gene. The length of the CDR3 is 15 residues. The V end was cut by 0 bases, the J end by 1 base, with 10 bases between. Per the germline V gene, CDR1 is KGHSH and CDR2 is LQKENI. CDR3 residues: CASSPPVASSYEQYF. DNA of the CDR3: TGTGCCAGCTCACCACCGGTCGCTAGTTCCTACGAGCAGTACTTC.

The rearrangement uses TRBV11-2 and TRBJ2-1; D call uncertain. Germline loops: CDR1 SGHAT, CDR2 FQNNGV. V was clipped by 2 bases and J by 10 bases, with 15 bases between them. The CDR3 loop spans 14 amino acids. The DNA for the CDR3 is TGTGCCAGCAGCTTATTAAACGGCTTGTCAGAGCAGTTCTTC. It codes for CASSLLNGLSEQFF.

In DNA form, the CDR3 reads TGTGCCAGTAGTCACTACAGGGGCGATCAGCCCCAGCATTTT. Its translation is CASSHYRGDQPQHF. The chain couples TRBV19 to TRBJ1-5; 7 bases align to TRBD1. The V segment lost 5 bases and the J segment 5 bases; nucleotides outside the gene matches: 6. Germline V gene lookup returns CDR1 LNHDA and CDR2 SQIVND (reference sequence). This CDR3 spans 14 amino acids.

The chain combines TRBV7-2 with TRBJ2-5; D possibly corresponds to TRBD2 (6 bases). V gave up 0 bases and J gave up 5 bases, with 22 bases separating them. The CDR3 totals 18 residues. Germline CDR1 SGHTA, CDR2 FQGNSA. The CDR3 reads CASSLAGSGRGPWETQYF. The CDR3 DNA sequence: TGTGCCAGCAGCTTAGCGGGGTCAGGGCGGGGCCCCTGGGAGACCCAGTACTTC.

The rearrangement uses TRBV18 and TRBJ1-1, with TRBD1 as a possible D gene (6 bases). V lost 2 bases and J 1 base, leaving 8 bases between the germline ends. The CDR3 sequence is 14 residues long. CDR1 and CDR2 (germline): KGHSH, LQKENI. The CDR3 protein is CASSPIQGNTEAFF. The CDR3 DNA follows: TGTGCCAGCTCACCAATACAGGGGAACACTGAAGCTTTCTTT.

The V call is TRBV6-2 or TRBV6-3, the J call TRBJ2-7; D may be TRBD1 or TRBD2 (5 bases each). V lost 2 bases, J lost 2 bases, and 13 bases lay in between. The CDR3 is 15 amino acids. The V gene's germline CDR1 is MNHEY and CDR2 SVGEGT. CDR3 amino acids: CASSYGPRETYEQYF. CDR3 DNA sequence: TGTGCCAGCAGTTACGGTCCCAGGGAGACCTACGAGCAGTACTTC.

V is TRBV19 and J is TRBJ2-7; D is perhaps TRBD1 (5 bases). Germline V gives CDR1 LNHDA, CDR2 SQIVND (reference sequence). CDR3 size: 13 residues. The ends were cut back, 3 bases at V and 3 bases at J, with 9 bases in the middle. CDR3 coding DNA: TGTGCCAGTAGTATGGGGCAGGGCTACGAGCAGTACTTC. As protein: CASSMGQGYEQYF. Using reference TRBV19 and TRBJ2-7 for the parts outside the CDR3, the full variable domain is DGGITQSPKYLFRKEGQNVTLSCEQNLNHDAMYWYRQDPGQGLRLIYYSQIVNDFQKGDIAEGYSVSREKKESFPLTVTSAQKNPTAFYLCASSMGQGYEQYFGPGTRLTVT.

This clone was picked up one time. CDR3 bases: TGTGCCAGCAGTGAGGCTTTGGGCCCGTTCTACGAGCAGTACTTC. It specifies CASSEALGPFYEQYF. The V and J genes are TRBV6-1 and TRBJ2-7; D call uncertain. The CDR3 spans 15 residues. V was shortened by 3 bases and J by 3 bases, with 15 bases between the two germline ends. Germline V gene sequence: CDR1 MNHNS, CDR2 SASEGT.

V is TRBV7-2 and J is TRBJ1-6; D unclear. Between the trimmed V and J ends, which lost 5 bases and 0 bases, there was a span of 11 bases. Germline CDR1 SGHTA, CDR2 FQGNSA. The length of the CDR3 is 16 residues. This CDR3 is CASSPKGNSYNSPLHF. DNA of the CDR3: TGTGCCAGCAGCCCAAAGGGAAACTCCTATAATTCACCCCTCCACTTT.

The chain links TRBV4-2 to TRBJ1-1, with no clear D. The CDR3 is 14 amino acids. Germline V gene data show CDR1 as LGHNA and CDR2 as YNFKEQ. The ends were cut back, 5 bases at V and 3 bases at J, with 13 bases in the middle. CDR3 in amino acids: CASSYRRADTEAFF. CDR3 DNA sequence: TGTGCCAGCAGCTATCGGCGTGCGGACACTGAAGCTTTCTTT.

The gene calls are TRBV25-1 and TRBJ2-5, with a tentative D call TRBD2 (6 bases). The CDR3 consists of 15 residues. CDR1 and CDR2 (germline): MGHDK, SYGVNS. Deletions cut 5 bases from V and 1 base from J, with 14 bases between. The CDR3: CASSPSGVSQETQYF. CDR3 DNA: TGTGCCAGCAGTCCTTCGGGGGTAAGCCAAGAGACCCAGTACTTC. Looking up the rest from reference TRBV25-1 and TRBJ2-5 gives the full variable domain: EADIYQTPRYLVIGTGKKITLECSQTMGHDKMYWYQQDPGMELHLIHYSYGVNSTEKGDLSSESTVSRIRTEHFPLTLESARPSHTSQYLCASSPSGVSQETQYFGPGTRLLVL.

V and J are TRBV18 and TRBJ2-3, with a weak D call TRBD2 (6 bases). There are 15 residues in the CDR3. Trimming removed 3 bases from V and 3 bases from J, with 13 bases in between. Per the germline V gene, CDR1 is KGHSH and CDR2 is LQKENI. In nucleotides, the CDR3 is TGTGCCAGCTCACCCTCAAGCGGGTGGACAGATACGCAGTATTTT. It specifies CASSPSSGWTDTQYF.

The V and J genes are TRBV19 and TRBJ1-1, with 7 bases fitting TRBD1. Germline loops: CDR1 LNHDA, CDR2 SQIVND (reference sequence). The CDR3 is 15 residues long. V was clipped by 7 bases and J by 0 bases; unmatched bases: 8. The DNA of the CDR3 is TGTGCCAGTATCGTAGGGGACAGAATGAACACTGAAGCTTTCTTT. Protein sequence: CASIVGDRMNTEAFF.

The V and J genes are TRBV6-5 and TRBJ1-1; D gene unclear. V was shortened by 6 bases and J by 2 bases, with 16 bases between the two germline ends. Germline lookup yields CDR1 MNHEY and CDR2 SVGAGI. The CDR3 runs to 15 residues. In DNA, the CDR3 is TGTGCCAGCAGCCCCCCGATGCGGGGTAACACTGAAGCTTTCTTT. It translates to CASSPPMRGNTEAFF.

This chain's CDR3 is CASSPLGRNTEAFF. DNA of the CDR3: TGTGCCAGCAGCCCTTTAGGACGGAACACTGAAGCTTTCTTT. The chain combines TRBV7-2 with TRBJ1-1, with D uncertain. The V gene lost 5 bases and the J gene lost 1 base, with 11 bases spanning the gap. This CDR3 region has 14 residues. Germline V CDR1 and CDR2: SGHTA, FQGNSA.

The chain uses TRBV4-2 and TRBJ1-6; D unresolved. The V and J ends lost 4 bases and 0 bases respectively, with 10 bases between them. In germline, CDR1 is LGHNA, CDR2 YNFKEQ. The CDR3 covers 16 residues. The CDR3 spells CASSLPGSSYNSPLHF. Written as DNA, the CDR3 is TGTGCCAGCAGCCTTCCGGGGAGCTCCTATAATTCACCCCTCCACTTT.

The chain joins TRBV5-4 to TRBJ2-3; the match to TRBD2 covers 7 bases. Germline trimming cut 6 bases from V and 4 bases from J; bases unmatched to any gene: 14. CDR1 and CDR2 from the germline V gene are SGHNT and YYREEE (reference sequence). The CDR3 extends over 16 amino acids. The CDR3 DNA is TGTGCCAGCACCACTCCCGCGGGGGTTACTGCAGATACGCAGTATTTT. This codes for CASTTPAGVTADTQYF.

The chain combines TRBV2 with TRBJ2-3; TRBD2 might be the D (6 bases). CDR1 and CDR2 (germline): SNHLY, FYNNEI. V was cut by 7 bases and J by 4 bases, with 15 bases left in between. The CDR3 has 14 amino acids. Written as DNA, the CDR3 is TGTGCCAGCATCGAAAGACTAGTTGCAGATACGCAGTATTTT. Encoded protein: CASIERLVADTQYF.

V and J are TRBV7-2 and TRBJ1-3, with D perhaps matching TRBD1 (5 bases). V gave up 1 base and J gave up 12 bases, with 16 bases separating them. CDR3 length: 14 amino acids. Germline CDR1 SGHTA, CDR2 FQGNSA. The CDR3 sequence is CASSLDRQSSDIYF. The CDR3, as DNA: TGTGCCAGCAGCTTAGACAGACAGTCCTCCGACATATATTTT. The full variable domain, its missing parts supplied by reference TRBV7-2 and TRBJ1-3, is GAGVSQSPSNKVTEKGKDVELRCDPISGHTALYWYRQSLGQGLEFLIYFQGNSAPDKSGLPSDRFSAERTGGSVSTLTIQRTQQEDSAVYLCASSLDRQSSDIYFGEGSWLTVV.

The rearrangement uses TRBV3-1 (or the pseudogene TRBV3-2) and TRBJ2-7; 10 nucleotides align to TRBD1. The germline CDR1 and CDR2 sequences are LGHDT and YNNKEL (reference sequence). V lost 4 bases to trimming and J lost 0 bases; unmatched junction nucleotides: 9. The length of the CDR3 is 17 residues. The CDR3 sequence is CASSRTQGQGFSYEQYF. The CDR3 DNA sequence: TGTGCCAGCAGCCGGACCCAGGGACAGGGGTTCTCCTACGAGCAGTACTTC.

The CDR3 is CASSQAGAYEQYF. DNA of the CDR3: TGTGCCAGCTCACAGGCAGGCGCCTACGAGCAGTACTTC. This chain links TRBV18 with TRBJ2-7; D gene ambiguous. CDR3 size: 13 residues. The germline V and J ends were trimmed by 4 bases and 2 bases, with 9 bases remaining between them. The germline V gene encodes CDR1 KGHSH and CDR2 LQKENI. Complete variable domain (other parts from reference TRBV18 and TRBJ2-7): NAGVMQNPRHLVRRRGQEARLRCSPMKGHSHVYWYRQLPEEGLKFMVYLQKENIIDESGMPKERFSAEFPKEGPSILRIQQVVRGDSAAYFCASSQAGAYEQYFGPGTRLTVT.